These 13 T cell receptor beta chains came from one sample sequenced in a study of PD-1 blockade in classical Hodgkin lymphoma. Exposure to brentuximab vedotin varied, and each patient had relapsed following autologous stem cell transplantation. Method: immunoSEQ multiplex PCR; TCRdb's copy keeps in-frame clones and lacks some. The sample holds over 10,000 clones, around 90% seen once. The specimen was peripheral blood mononuclear cells (PBMCs), collected at baseline. Every receptor here comes from a human donor with classical Hodgkin lymphoma.

V is TRBV7-3 and J is TRBJ2-7, with TRBD2 matching over 7 bases. V shed 2 bases and J 2 bases; nucleotides not matched to a gene: 9. Germline CDR1 reads SGHTA; CDR2 reads FQGTGA. This CDR3 is 16 amino acids long. In DNA, the CDR3 is TGTGCCAGCAGCTTAGCAGTTGGGCTAGCGGCCTACGAGCAGTACTTC. Its translation is CASSLAVGLAAYEQYF.

The gene calls are TRBV19 and TRBJ1-4, with unresolved D. The V and J ends lost 5 bases and 7 bases respectively, with 5 bases between them. CDR3 size: 11 residues. CDR1 is LNHDA and CDR2 is SQIVND in the germline V gene (reference sequence). The chain's CDR3 is CASSRGEKLFF. CDR3 sequence (DNA): TGTGCCAGTAGTCGGGGTGAAAAACTGTTTTTT.

This chain connects TRBV29-1 to TRBJ1-4; TRBD1 matches at 7 bases. CDR3 length: 17 residues. V lost 3 bases to trimming and J lost 0 bases; unmatched junction nucleotides: 10. Germline V gives CDR1 SQVTM, CDR2 ANQGSEA. This CDR3 is CSVEGATGDPTNEKLFF. The DNA of the CDR3 is TGCAGCGTTGAGGGGGCCACAGGGGATCCAACTAATGAAAAACTGTTTTTT.

This chain joins TRBV19 and TRBJ2-3; 11 nucleotides line up with TRBD2. CDR3 length equals 16 residues. In germline, CDR1 is LNHDA, CDR2 SQIVND (reference sequence). V lost 1 base, J lost 1 base, and 1 base stayed unmatched. For the CDR3, the DNA is TGTGCCAGTAGTATAGCTAGCGGGAGGCGCACAGATACGCAGTATTTT. Amino acid sequence: CASSIASGRRTDTQYF.

V usage is TRBV19 and J usage is TRBJ1-1; D uncertain. This CDR3 region has 16 residues. The germline CDR1 and CDR2 sequences are LNHDA and SQIVND (reference sequence). Trimming shortened V by 5 bases and J by 0 bases, and 16 bases separated the two germline ends. In nucleotides, the CDR3 is TGTGCCAGTAGTCCGACGACGAATTCCATGAACACTGAAGCTTTCTTT. Translation: CASSPTTNSMNTEAFF.

This chain's CDR3 is CASSRGAGETQYF. The CDR3 DNA sequence: TGTGCCAGCTCCCGGGGGGCGGGGGAGACCCAGTACTTC. This chain links TRBV11-2 with TRBJ2-5, with a possible D match to TRBD2 (7 bases). V was pared by 8 bases and J by 5 bases, with 15 bases between. Germline CDR1 is SGHAT and CDR2 is FQNNGV. This CDR3 has 13 residues.

The chain links TRBV7-9 to TRBJ1-1, with a possible D match to TRBD1 (5 bases). The germline V gene has CDR1 SEHNR and CDR2 FQNEAQ (reference sequence). The length of the CDR3 is 13 residues. The V end lost 1 base, the J end lost 11 bases, and 14 bases lay between the germline ends. CDR3 coding DNA: TGTGCCAGCAGCTTAGAGGTAGGGGTGCGCGCTTTCTTT. Translated, it gives CASSLEVGVRAFF.

The chain couples TRBV4-2 to TRBJ1-3; TRBD1 aligns across 9 bases. CDR1 and CDR2 (germline): LGHNA, YNFKEQ. The length of the CDR3 is 15 residues. V dropped 3 bases and J dropped 4; count of bases not matched to a gene: 4. The CDR3 bases are TGTGCCAGCAGCCATGACAGGGGGTCCGGAAACACCATATATTTT. Translation: CASSHDRGSGNTIYF.

CDR3 amino acids: CASHSMKGSTDTQYF. DNA of the CDR3: TGTGCCAGCCACTCTATGAAGGGGAGCACAGATACGCAGTATTTT. The V and J genes are TRBV5-4 and TRBJ2-3; D may be TRBD1 (5 bases). Trimming took off 7 bases at V and 0 bases at J, with 15 bases between the two ends. Germline-derived CDR1 and CDR2 are SGHNT and YYREEE (reference sequence). The CDR3 loop spans 15 amino acids.

In its sample, this clone was seen once. The chain couples TRBV30 to TRBJ2-2; TRBD2 matches at 8 bases. This CDR3 contains 16 residues. Germline trimming cut 4 bases from V and 6 bases from J; bases unmatched to any gene: 13. Germline values: CDR1 GTSNPN, CDR2 SVGIG (reference sequence). CDR3 in amino acids: CAWTRGIAGISGELFF. The CDR3 region has the DNA TGTGCCTGGACCCGAGGGATAGCGGGAATCTCCGGGGAGCTGTTTTTT.

The rearrangement links TRBV5-8 to TRBJ2-7; D is ambiguous. CDR3 length equals 13 residues. Between the trimmed V and J ends, which lost 8 bases and 6 bases, there was a span of 18 bases. Germline V gene sequence: CDR1 SGHTS, CDR2 YDEGEE. The CDR3 region is CASSRYPLGEQYF. In DNA form, the CDR3 reads TGTGCCAGTTCGCGCTACCCTTTGGGCGAGCAGTACTTC.

The CDR3 protein is CASSPTGTGYEQYF. As DNA, the CDR3 is TGTGCCAGCAGTCCGACGGGGACAGGGTACGAGCAGTACTTC. The chain uses TRBV28 and TRBJ2-7; TRBD1 agrees at 9 bases. CDR1 MDHEN and CDR2 SYDVKM come from the germline V gene. V lost 5 bases to trimming and J lost 4 bases; unmatched junction nucleotides: 6. The CDR3 consists of 14 residues.

V and J are TRBV30 and TRBJ2-3; 8 bases are shared with TRBD1. The CDR3 is 16 residues long. Per the germline V gene, CDR1 is GTSNPN and CDR2 is SVGIG (reference sequence). The V gene end was trimmed by 2 bases and the J gene end by 3 bases; junction bases not matched to a gene: 10. CDR3 sequence (DNA): TGTGCCTGGAGTCCCACGGACAGGGCCCCAACAGATACGCAGTATTTT. Encoded protein: CAWSPTDRAPTDTQYF. The full variable domain, completed using reference TRBV30 and TRBJ2-3, is SQTIHQWPATLVQPVGSPLSLECTVEGTSNPNLYWYRQAAGRGLQLLFYSVGIGQISSEVPQNLSASRPQDRQFILSSKKLLLSDSGFYLCAWSPTDRAPTDTQYFGPGTRLTVL.